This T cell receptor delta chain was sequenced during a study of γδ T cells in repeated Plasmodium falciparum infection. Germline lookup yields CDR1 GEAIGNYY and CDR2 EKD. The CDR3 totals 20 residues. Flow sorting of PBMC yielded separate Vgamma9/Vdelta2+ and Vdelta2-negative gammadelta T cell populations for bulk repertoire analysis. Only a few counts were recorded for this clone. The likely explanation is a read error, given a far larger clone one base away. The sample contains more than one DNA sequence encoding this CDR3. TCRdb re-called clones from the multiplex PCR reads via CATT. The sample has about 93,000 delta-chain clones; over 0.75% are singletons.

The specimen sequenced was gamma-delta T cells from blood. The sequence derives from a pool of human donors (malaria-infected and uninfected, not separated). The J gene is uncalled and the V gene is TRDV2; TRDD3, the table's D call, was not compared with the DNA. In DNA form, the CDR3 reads TGTGCCTGTGACACCAACCTACAAGGATGCCAAGGGGATCGGACCGATAAACTCATCTTC. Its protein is CACDTNLQGCQGDRTDKLIF.